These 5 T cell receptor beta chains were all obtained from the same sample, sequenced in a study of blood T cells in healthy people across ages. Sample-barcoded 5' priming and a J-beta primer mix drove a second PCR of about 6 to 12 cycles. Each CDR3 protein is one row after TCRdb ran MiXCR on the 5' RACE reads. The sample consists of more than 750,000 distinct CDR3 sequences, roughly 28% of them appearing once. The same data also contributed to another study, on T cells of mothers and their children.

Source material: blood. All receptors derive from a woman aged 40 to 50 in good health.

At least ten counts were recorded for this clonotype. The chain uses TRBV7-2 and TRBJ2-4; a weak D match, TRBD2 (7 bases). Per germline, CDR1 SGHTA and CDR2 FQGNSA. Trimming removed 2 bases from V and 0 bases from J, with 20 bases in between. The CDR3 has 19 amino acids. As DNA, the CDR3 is TGTGCCAGCAGCTTAAATCTTCGGGGCGGGGGCGGAGCCAAAAACATTCAGTACTTC. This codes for CASSLNLRGGGGAKNIQYF.

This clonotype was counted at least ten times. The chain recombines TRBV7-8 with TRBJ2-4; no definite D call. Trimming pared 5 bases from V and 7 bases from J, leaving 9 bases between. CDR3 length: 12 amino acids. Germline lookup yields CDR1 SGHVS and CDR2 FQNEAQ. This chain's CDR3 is CASSPNENIQYF. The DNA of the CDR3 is TGTGCCAGCAGCCCTAACGAGAACATTCAGTACTTC. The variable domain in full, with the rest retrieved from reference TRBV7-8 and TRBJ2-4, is GAGVSQSPRYKVAKRGQDVALRCDPISGHVSLFWYQQALGQGPEFLTYFQNEAQLDKSGLPSDRFFAERPEGSVSTLKIQRTQQEDSAVYLCASSPNENIQYFGAGTRLSVL.

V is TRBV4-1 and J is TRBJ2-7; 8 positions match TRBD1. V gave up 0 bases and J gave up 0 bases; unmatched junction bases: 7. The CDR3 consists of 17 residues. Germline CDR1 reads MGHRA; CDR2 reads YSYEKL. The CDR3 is CASSQDRTGGTSYEQYF. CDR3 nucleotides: TGCGCCAGCAGCCAAGATCGAACAGGGGGGACCTCCTACGAGCAGTACTTC.

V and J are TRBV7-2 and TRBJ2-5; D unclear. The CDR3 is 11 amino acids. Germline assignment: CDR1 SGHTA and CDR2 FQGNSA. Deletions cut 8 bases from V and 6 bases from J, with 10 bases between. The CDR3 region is CASQLSQTQYF. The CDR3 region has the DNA TGTGCCAGCCAGCTTAGCCAGACCCAGTACTTC. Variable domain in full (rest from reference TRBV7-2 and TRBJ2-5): GAGVSQSPSNKVTEKGKDVELRCDPISGHTALYWYRQSLGQGLEFLIYFQGNSAPDKSGLPSDRFSAERTGGSVSTLTIQRTQQEDSAVYLCASQLSQTQYFGPGTRLLVL.

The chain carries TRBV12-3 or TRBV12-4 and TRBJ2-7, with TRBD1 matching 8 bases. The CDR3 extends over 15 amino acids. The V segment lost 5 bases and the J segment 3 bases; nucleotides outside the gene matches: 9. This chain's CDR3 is CASSNIGQGGYEQYF. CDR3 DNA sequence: TGTGCCAGCAGTAATATAGGACAGGGCGGCTACGAGCAGTACTTC.